This TCR beta chain emerged from a study of blood T cells in healthy people across ages. In germline, CDR1 is MNHEY, CDR2 SVGAGI. This CDR3 is 16 amino acids long. Trimming removed 5 bases from V and 5 bases from J; junction bases left unmatched: 10. Many counts were recorded for this clonotype. Primers used in a second PCR of roughly 7 to 12 cycles were a sample-barcoded 5' primer and a J-beta primer mix. Using its own MiXCR run on the 5' RACE reads, TCRdb lists one record per CDR3 protein. Here the sample spans about 650,000 distinct CDR3 sequences, 32% being singletons. The sequenced sample consisted of blood. The sequence was collected from a woman of 80 years or more in good health. The chain has TRBV6-5 and TRBJ2-1; 9 positions match TRBD1. CDR3 nucleotides: TGTGCCAGCAGTACACACAGGGGGCGCCTCGACAATGAGCAGTTCTTC. Its translation: CASSTHRGRLDNEQFF.